Presented here are 8 T cell receptor beta chains from one specimen sequenced in a study of T cells after yellow fever vaccination. TCRdb re-analysed the 5' RACE reads in MiXCR, keeping a single row per CDR3 protein. The sample lists roughly 260,000 distinct CDR3 sequences, over 10% seen once, with 0.4% to 0.65% in the top ten. Here the sequenced sample was CD4+ T cells sorted from PBMCs, taken 45 days after the yellow fever booster vaccination. These receptors were taken from a man aged 25 to 45 who received the YFV17D yellow fever vaccine.

The genes are TRBV4-2 and TRBJ1-4; TRBD1 is a possible D gene (6 bases). Germline loops: CDR1 LGHNA, CDR2 YNFKEQ. V was pared by 9 bases and J by 5 bases, with 13 bases between. This CDR3 is 13 amino acids long. The CDR3 region is CASSQTGNEKLFF. The CDR3 DNA is TGTGCCAGTTCTCAGACAGGCAATGAAAAACTGTTTTTT.

This clonotype was found a few times. This chain connects TRBV11-2 to TRBJ2-3; TRBD2 is a possible D gene (5 bases). V lost 6 bases and J lost 1, with 23 bases in between. This CDR3 spans 18 amino acids. The V gene's germline CDR1 is SGHAT and CDR2 FQNNGV. CDR3 nucleotide sequence: TGTGCCAGCAGACGGACCTTAGCGTCCCGCCCGGGCACAGATACGCAGTATTTT. Translation: CASRRTLASRPGTDTQYF.

V is TRBV2 and J is TRBJ1-5; unclear D gene. The CDR3 is 13 residues long. The germline V gene has CDR1 SNHLY and CDR2 FYNNEI. Trimming stripped 5 bases from V and 0 bases from J, with 5 bases between. Written as DNA, the CDR3 is TGTGCCAGCAGTACAGTTAGCAATCAGCCCCAGCATTTT. It translates to CASSTVSNQPQHF.

The chain has TRBV12-3 or TRBV12-4 and TRBJ2-7, with 9 bases identical to TRBD1. The CDR3 length is 14 residues. With 6 bases clipped from V and 2 bases from J, the junction kept 5 bases outside the gene matches. This CDR3 is CASRPGQGPYEQYF. CDR3 bases: TGTGCCAGCAGGCCGGGACAGGGTCCCTACGAGCAGTACTTC.

This clonotype was detected ten times or more. The genes are TRBV29-1 and TRBJ2-2; 8 bases agree with TRBD1. The CDR3 extends over 14 amino acids. Per the germline V gene, CDR1 is SQVTM and CDR2 is ANQGSEA. The V segment lost 4 bases and the J segment 6 bases; nucleotides outside the gene matches: 7. The CDR3 protein is CSVVGQAPSGELFF. In DNA form, the CDR3 reads TGCAGCGTTGTGGGACAGGCTCCATCCGGGGAGCTGTTTTTT.

This clonotype was picked up a small number of times. The V and J genes are TRBV7-2 and TRBJ2-5; 7 bases are a match to TRBD2. Germline V gene lookup returns CDR1 SGHTA and CDR2 FQGNSA. V gave up 0 bases and J gave up 3 bases; unmatched junction bases: 13. CDR3 size: 18 residues. The CDR3 region is CASSLAVVGGPKKETQYF. The CDR3 DNA reads as TGTGCCAGCAGCTTAGCAGTTGTGGGAGGGCCCAAAAAAGAGACCCAGTACTTC.

The rearrangement joins TRBV20-1 to TRBJ2-1; 7 bases are shared with TRBD1. With V trimmed by 6 bases and J by 9 bases, 8 bases remained unmatched. Germline CDR1 DFQATT, CDR2 SNEGSKA (reference sequence). CDR3 length: 12 residues. CDR3 sequence reads: CSARTGAGEQFF. The CDR3 DNA is TGCAGTGCCAGAACAGGGGCTGGTGAGCAGTTCTTC.

Many counts were recorded for this clonotype. This chain joins TRBV4-3 and TRBJ2-7; 9 bases agree with TRBD1. CDR3 size: 17 residues. CDR1 is LGHNA and CDR2 is YSLEER in the germline V gene. With 2 bases clipped from V and 2 bases from J, the junction kept 10 bases outside the gene matches. CDR3 protein: CASSQQTPGQGPYEQYF. The CDR3 DNA reads TGCGCCAGCAGCCAACAGACTCCGGGACAGGGCCCCTACGAGCAGTACTTC.